Presented here are 25 T cell receptor beta chains from one specimen sequenced in a study of Ad26.COV2.S vaccination and SARS-CoV-2 variants. Treatment here: about 20 received Ad26.COV2.S at low or high dose, single or two shots; 5 received placebo; per-sample allocation not given. Following the first vaccine or placebo injection, samples were taken on day 63. TCRdb keeps only in-frame clones here, not all; method: immunoSEQ multiplex PCR. The table lists hundreds of thousands of clones, roughly nine tenths of them singletons, with 1.5% in the top ten. The sequencing used peripheral blood, collected in a trial of Ad26.COV2.S vaccine versus placebo. Every receptor here comes from a person between 18 and 59 years old who received the Ad26.COV2.S COVID-19 vaccine or a placebo.

The chain recombines TRBV11-2 with TRBJ2-3; 10 nucleotides match TRBD2. The CDR3 is 15 residues long. V was clipped by 1 base and J by 4 bases; unmatched bases: 2. Germline V gene data show CDR1 as SGHAT and CDR2 as FQNNGV. CDR3 DNA sequence: TGTGCCAGCAGCTTAGCTAGCGGGGGTCCAGATACGCAGTATTTT. Translated: CASSLASGGPDTQYF.

The table lists this clone with a few counts. This chain connects TRBV19 to TRBJ2-7, with TRBD2 as a possible D gene (6 bases). Trimming left V 3 bases short and J 0 bases short, with 9 bases between. The CDR3 is 14 amino acids. Germline CDR1 is LNHDA and CDR2 is SQIVND (reference sequence). CDR3 sequence reads: CASSIRENSYEQYF. CDR3 coding DNA: TGTGCCAGTAGTATCCGGGAGAACTCCTACGAGCAGTACTTC.

This clone was recorded a few times. J is TRBJ1-6 and V is TRBV2, with D possibly matching TRBD1 (5 bases). Trimming left V 6 bases short and J 6 bases short, with 15 bases between. Germline values: CDR1 SNHLY, CDR2 FYNNEI. This CDR3 spans 15 amino acids. CDR3 DNA sequence: TGTGCCAGCAGCCCGGGACCGCTGGGTAATTCACCCCTCCACTTT. This gives the protein CASSPGPLGNSPLHF. Looking up the rest from reference TRBV2 and TRBJ1-6 gives the full variable domain: EPEVTQTPSHQVTQMGQEVILRCVPISNHLYFYWYRQILGQKVEFLVSFYNNEISEKSEIFDDQFSVERPDGSNFTLKIRSTKLEDSAMYFCASSPGPLGNSPLHFGNGTRLTVT.

The chain employs TRBV27 and TRBJ1-2; D is ambiguous. Trimming stripped 2 bases from V and 7 bases from J, with 8 bases between. CDR1 and CDR2 (germline): MNHEY, SMNVEV (reference sequence). This CDR3 comprises 12 residues. CDR3 residues: CASSLPGGGYTF. The CDR3 DNA reads TGTGCCAGCAGTTTACCAGGCGGTGGCTACACCTTC.

The chain recombines TRBV3-1 (or the pseudogene TRBV3-2) with TRBJ1-4; D unclear. CDR1 is LGHDT and CDR2 is YNNKEL in the germline V gene (reference sequence). CDR3 length: 16 amino acids. Deletions cut 1 base from V and 4 bases from J, with 13 bases between. CDR3 DNA sequence: TGTGCCAGCAGCCAAGCGAGCGGCCTTCATAATGAAAAACTGTTTTTT. Translation gives CASSQASGLHNEKLFF.

V usage is TRBV18 and J usage is TRBJ1-1; D is uncertain. Trimming took 2 bases from V and 7 from J, leaving 8 bases between them. Per the germline V gene, CDR1 is KGHSH and CDR2 is LQKENI. The CDR3 contains 12 residues. The CDR3 sequence: CASSPGRYEAFF. DNA for the CDR3: TGTGCCAGCTCACCAGGACGGTATGAAGCTTTCTTT.

CDR3 sequence (DNA): TGCAGTGCTAGTATAGGGGGGACACCTCCGGGGAATGAGCAGTTCTTC. Amino acid sequence: CSASIGGTPPGNEQFF. The V and J genes are TRBV20-1 and TRBJ2-1; D is tentatively TRBD1 or TRBD2 (6 bases each). Trimming removed 3 bases from V and 7 bases from J, with 22 bases in between. Per germline, CDR1 DFQATT and CDR2 SNEGSKA (reference sequence). The CDR3 covers 16 residues.

This clone has more than one count but fewer than ten. CDR3 sequence (DNA): TGTGCCATCAGTGAGACAACAGGACTCTATGGCTACACCTTC. Amino acid sequence: CAISETTGLYGYTF. This sequence joins TRBV10-3 and TRBJ1-2, with a possible D match to TRBD1 (5 bases). The CDR3 has 14 amino acids. V was clipped by 2 bases and J by 4 bases, with 11 bases between them. Germline CDR1 ENHRY, CDR2 SYGVKD.

CDR3 nucleotide sequence: TGCAGCGCGAGGGAGGGGACAAATCACTATGGCTACACCTTC. This codes for CSAREGTNHYGYTF. The chain uses TRBV29-1 and TRBJ1-2, with a tentative D call TRBD1 (6 bases). Germline CDR1 SQVTM, CDR2 ANQGSEA. The CDR3 spans 14 residues. With 7 bases removed from V and 3 bases from J, the gap between germline ends came to 18 bases. Together with reference TRBV29-1 and TRBJ1-2, the CDR3 gives the full variable domain: SAVISQKPSRDICQRGTSLTIQCQVDSQVTMMFWYRQQPGQSLTLIATANQGSEATYESGFVIDKFPISRPNLTFSTLTVSNMSPEDSSIYLCSAREGTNHYGYTFGSGTRLTVV.

The V gene is TRBV5-1, the J gene TRBJ2-7, with a weak D call TRBD1 (6 bases). The CDR3 length is 16 residues. Trimming pared 0 bases from V and 0 bases from J, leaving 13 bases between. The germline gives CDR1 SGHRS, CDR2 YFSETQ. The CDR3 sequence: CASSLVVDSLSYEQYF. The CDR3 DNA reads TGCGCCAGCAGCTTGGTTGTGGACAGCCTCTCCTACGAGCAGTACTTC.

The sample holds a few counts of this clone. The CDR3 nucleotides read TGTGCCAGCAGTTTCGGCGGAAATAATGAAAAACTGTTTTTT. Translating gives CASSFGGNNEKLFF. This chain connects TRBV27 to TRBJ1-4; unclear D gene. Germline assignment: CDR1 MNHEY and CDR2 SMNVEV (reference sequence). Trimming pared 3 bases from V and 4 bases from J, leaving 9 bases between. CDR3 length: 14 amino acids.

This chain links TRBV5-1 with TRBJ2-1, with a possible D match to TRBD1 (5 bases). The ends were cut back, 2 bases at V and 9 bases at J, with 12 bases in the middle. The length of the CDR3 is 13 residues. Per the germline V gene, CDR1 is SGHRS and CDR2 is YFSETQ. CDR3 coding DNA: TGCGCCAGCAGCTTCGTTGGGGCGGTTGAGCAGTTCTTC. The encoded protein is CASSFVGAVEQFF.

The CDR3 here is CASRLNTEAFF. The CDR3 nucleotides read TGTGCCAGCAGACTTAACACTGAAGCTTTCTTT. The chain is built from TRBV12-3 or TRBV12-4 and TRBJ1-1; D remains unclear. The CDR3 extends over 11 amino acids. V gave up 6 bases and J gave up 2 bases, with 4 bases separating them.

The chain carries TRBV19 and TRBJ2-6; 10 bases line up with TRBD1. V lost 5 bases and J lost 2; bases outside the gene matches: 9. This CDR3 spans 18 amino acids. Germline CDR1 reads LNHDA; CDR2 reads SQIVND (reference sequence). CDR3 sequence (DNA): TGTGCCAGTAGTTCCCGAGGACAGGGGGGGACTGGGGCCAACGTCCTGACTTTC. Residues: CASSSRGQGGTGANVLTF.

This clone was observed a single time. The V and J genes are TRBV2 and TRBJ1-4, with TRBD1 matching 10 bases. The germline V gene has CDR1 SNHLY and CDR2 FYNNEI. This CDR3 has 15 amino acids. The V segment lost 6 bases and the J segment 2 bases; nucleotides outside the gene matches: 3. This CDR3 is CASRGQGLTNEKLFF. The CDR3 nucleotides are TGTGCCAGCAGGGGACAGGGGTTGACTAATGAAAAACTGTTTTTT.

The J gene is TRBJ2-3, the V gene TRBV6-5; D gene uncertain. Trimming removed 0 bases at V and 2 bases at J, with 6 bases between. Germline assignment: CDR1 MNHEY and CDR2 SVGAGI. The CDR3 spans 14 residues. CDR3 sequence (DNA): TGTGCCAGCAGTTACTCGGGTTTCACAGATACGCAGTATTTT. Amino acids: CASSYSGFTDTQYF.

The chain combines TRBV6-5 with TRBJ2-1, with no clear D. V was clipped by 0 bases and J by 2 bases, with 8 bases between them. This CDR3 contains 15 residues. The germline gives CDR1 MNHEY, CDR2 SVGAGI. DNA of the CDR3: TGTGCCAGCAGTTACTCGTCGGCTCCCTACAATGAGCAGTTCTTC. Translating it yields CASSYSSAPYNEQFF.

The chain carries TRBV5-1 and TRBJ1-1; D not resolved. CDR1 is SGHRS, CDR2 YFSETQ, per germline. This CDR3 spans 14 amino acids. Trimming took 0 bases from V and 4 from J, leaving 10 bases between them. CDR3 DNA: TGCGCCAGCAGCTTGGCCGCTGACGGCACTGAAGCTTTCTTT. This codes for CASSLAADGTEAFF.

J is TRBJ2-1 and V is TRBV5-4, with D maybe TRBD1 (6 bases). CDR1 SGHNT and CDR2 YYREEE come from the germline V gene (reference sequence). V lost 4 bases and J 0 bases, leaving 14 bases between the germline ends. The CDR3 runs to 16 residues. CDR3: CASSPALDSSYNEQFF. CDR3 DNA sequence: TGTGCCAGCAGCCCGGCCTTGGACAGCTCCTACAATGAGCAGTTCTTC.

The chain is built from TRBV7-8 and TRBJ2-3; the match to TRBD1 covers 8 bases. V lost 5 bases to trimming and J lost 3 bases; unmatched junction nucleotides: 7. Germline V gene data show CDR1 as SGHVS and CDR2 as FQNEAQ. CDR3 length: 15 amino acids. The CDR3 loop is CASSNPGGATDTQYF. The DNA for the CDR3 is TGTGCCAGCAGCAACCCAGGGGGCGCGACAGATACGCAGTATTTT. The entire variable domain, with the rest obtained from reference TRBV7-8 and TRBJ2-3, is as follows: GAGVSQSPRYKVAKRGQDVALRCDPISGHVSLFWYQQALGQGPEFLTYFQNEAQLDKSGLPSDRFFAERPEGSVSTLKIQRTQQEDSAVYLCASSNPGGATDTQYFGPGTRLTVL.

The rearrangement joins TRBV7-2 to TRBJ2-7; D is perhaps TRBD1 (6 bases). The CDR3 has 15 amino acids. V was trimmed by 2 bases and J by 4 bases, leaving 15 bases between them. The V gene's germline CDR1 is SGHTA and CDR2 FQGNSA. The CDR3, as DNA: TGTGCCAGCAGCTTAATGGGACAAGGGGCGTACGAGCAGTACTTC. Its translation is CASSLMGQGAYEQYF.

This chain links TRBV5-1 with TRBJ2-2; 7 bases align to TRBD1. This CDR3 contains 13 residues. J was trimmed by 6 bases and V by 5 bases; bases with no gene match: 4. Germline V CDR1 and CDR2: SGHRS, YFSETQ. This CDR3 reads CASRTGLSGELFF. The DNA of the CDR3 is TGCGCCAGCAGGACAGGGTTGTCCGGGGAGCTGTTTTTT.

The CDR3 reads CASSRDRDYYGYTF. The CDR3 DNA reads as TGTGCCAGTAGTAGGGACAGAGACTACTATGGCTACACCTTC. The V and J genes are TRBV19 and TRBJ1-2, with TRBD1 matching 7 bases. This CDR3 has 14 amino acids. In germline, CDR1 is LNHDA, CDR2 SQIVND (reference sequence). V lost 4 bases to trimming and J lost 3 bases; unmatched junction nucleotides: 5.

The chain recombines TRBV18 with TRBJ1-1; D is ambiguous. The germline gives CDR1 KGHSH, CDR2 LQKENI. The CDR3 contains 15 residues. The V and J ends lost 2 bases and 0 bases respectively, with 10 bases between them. The CDR3, as DNA: TGTGCCAGCTCACCAATCTCGGGAGTGAACACTGAAGCTTTCTTT. This encodes CASSPISGVNTEAFF.

For this clone: Within the sample, other DNA sequences also encode this same CDR3. The CDR3 region is CASSPGLASSYEQYF. In DNA, the CDR3 is TGTGCCAGCAGCCCGGGTTTAGCGAGCTCCTACGAGCAGTACTTC. This sequence joins TRBV3-1 (or the pseudogene TRBV3-2) and TRBJ2-7; D possibly corresponds to TRBD2 (5 bases). V gave up 4 bases and J gave up 0 bases, with 13 bases separating them. Germline assignment: CDR1 LGHDT and CDR2 YNNKEL (reference sequence). The CDR3 consists of 15 residues.